This TCR beta chain was identified in a study of blood T cell repertoires in COVID-19. Study-wide context: Italy, Spain and the United States were the sources of the convalescent and acute COVID-19 samples. PBMCs, B-cell-depleted T cells, or T cells were the source of the cDNA or gDNA that made up the material.

The table came from immunoSEQ multiplex PCR; TCRdb's copy has only in-frame clones and leaves some out. Of over 90,000 clones listed, roughly 80% are singletons. Sequenced material: peripheral blood. The sequence was obtained from a man aged 60-69 years with acute or convalescent COVID-19.

Here the CDR3 reads CASSLVVGTGDTGELFF. The CDR3 DNA reads as TGCGCCAGCAGCTTGGTGGTCGGGACAGGAGACACCGGGGAGCTGTTTTTT. This chain connects TRBV5-1 to TRBJ2-2, with 8 bases matching TRBD1. CDR1 SGHRS and CDR2 YFSETQ come from the germline V gene. CDR3 size: 17 residues. The J segment lost 3 bases and the V segment lost 0 bases, leaving 7 bases of the junction unmatched.